A single sample is the source of the 25 T cell receptor beta chains below, sequenced in a study of OX40 agonist ivuxolimab in advanced cancers. The repertoire was sequenced with immunoSEQ multiplex PCR; TCRdb's copy has only in-frame clones and lacks some. The sample lists roughly 70,000 clones, about 87% seen once, with under 3.5% in the top ten. The sequences come from CD4+ or CD8+ T cells sorted from blood, collected in a trial of the OX40 agonist ivuxolimab. The receptors come from an adult with an advanced solid tumor such as melanoma, head and neck, liver or kidney cancer.

V gene TRBV30 combines with J gene TRBJ2-1; TRBD2 aligns across 12 bases. Germline CDR1 reads GTSNPN; CDR2 reads SVGIG (reference sequence). V lost 3 bases to trimming and J lost 5 bases; unmatched junction nucleotides: 5. The CDR3 is made up of 15 amino acids. CDR3 nucleotide sequence: TGTGCCTGGAGCCTGGGACTAGCGGGCGACAATGAGCAGTTCTTC. As protein: CAWSLGLAGDNEQFF.

Here the CDR3 reads CASAQSWSSYNEQFF. CDR3 in DNA: TGTGCTAGTGCCCAGAGCTGGAGCTCCTACAATGAGCAGTTCTTC. V gene TRBV12-5 combines with J gene TRBJ2-1; D gene uncertain. The V gene lost 7 bases and the J gene lost 0 bases, with 13 bases spanning the gap. Per germline, CDR1 LGHNT and CDR2 FRNRAP. The CDR3 spans 15 residues.

CDR3 nucleotide sequence: TGTGCCAGCAGCTTTCAGGGTCCCACTGAAGCTTTCTTT. This sequence encodes CASSFQGPTEAFF. V is TRBV7-9 and J is TRBJ1-1, with D tentatively TRBD1 (5 bases). The CDR3 runs 13 residues. Germline V gene sequence: CDR1 SEHNR, CDR2 FQNEAQ (reference sequence). V lost 3 bases and J 4 bases, leaving 9 bases between the germline ends.

This chain connects TRBV18 to TRBJ1-1, with a possible D match to TRBD1 (6 bases). The length of the CDR3 is 15 residues. V was shortened by 2 bases and J by 10 bases, with 20 bases between the two germline ends. Germline V lookup: CDR1 KGHSH, CDR2 LQKENI. CDR3 region: CASSPEQGGSLRAFF. CDR3 nucleotide sequence: TGTGCCAGCTCACCAGAACAGGGAGGTAGCCTGCGAGCTTTCTTT.

The CDR3 protein is CASSLRTSGTEQYF. Here the CDR3 DNA reads TGTGCCAGCAGCTTAAGGACTAGCGGGACCGAGCAGTACTTC. The rearrangement links TRBV7-2 to TRBJ2-7; 12 positions agree with TRBD2. Germline values: CDR1 SGHTA, CDR2 FQGNSA. Unmatched junction bases numbered 2, after V lost 2 bases and J lost 6 bases. The CDR3 is 14 amino acids. Looking up the rest from reference TRBV7-2 and TRBJ2-7 gives the full variable domain: GAGVSQSPSNKVTEKGKDVELRCDPISGHTALYWYRQSLGQGLEFLIYFQGNSAPDKSGLPSDRFSAERTGGSVSTLTIQRTQQEDSAVYLCASSLRTSGTEQYFGPGTRLTVT.

The V gene is TRBV7-3, the J gene TRBJ2-1; a weak D match, TRBD2 (6 bases). Deletions cut 4 bases from V and 5 bases from J, with 12 bases between. The V gene's germline CDR1 is SGHTA and CDR2 FQGTGA. The CDR3 spans 14 residues. CDR3 coding DNA: TGTGCCAGCAGCTCCCGGGGAGGTAACAATGAGCAGTTCTTC. Protein sequence: CASSSRGGNNEQFF.

This clone was seen a single time. The CDR3 nucleotides read TGCGCCAGCAGTTTATATGACCTAAACGAGCAGTACTTC. This codes for CASSLYDLNEQYF. The V gene is TRBV5-1, the J gene TRBJ2-5; D ambiguous. With the DNA end fitting TRBJ2-7 better, the J assignment may be wrong. Germline-derived CDR1 and CDR2 are SGHRS and YFSETQ. The CDR3 is 13 residues long.

This clone appeared once. The rearrangement links TRBV7-3 to TRBJ2-2; D is perhaps TRBD2 (7 bases). V dropped 5 bases and J dropped 5 bases, with 15 bases sitting between them. The V gene's germline CDR1 is SGHTA and CDR2 FQGTGA. This CDR3 contains 15 residues. The CDR3 sequence is CASSPQGRGTGELFF. In DNA form, the CDR3 reads TGTGCCAGCAGCCCGCAGGGGCGGGGGACCGGGGAGCTGTTTTTT.

The CDR3 DNA reads as TGTGCCAGCAGTGGGGGAGTAGCGGGAGCCCTCCTCCAAGAGACCCAGTACTTC. This gives the protein CASSGGVAGALLQETQYF. This rearrangement joins TRBV2 to TRBJ2-5; 9 bases are a match to TRBD2. The junction had 13 bases not matched to a gene; V was cut back by 4 bases and J by 1 base. The CDR3 has 18 residues. Germline V CDR1 and CDR2: SNHLY, FYNNEI. The whole variable domain, remainder taken from reference TRBV2 and TRBJ2-5, is EPEVTQTPSHQVTQMGQEVILRCVPISNHLYFYWYRQILGQKVEFLVSFYNNEISEKSEIFDDQFSVERPDGSNFTLKIRSTKLEDSAMYFCASSGGVAGALLQETQYFGPGTRLLVL.

The rearrangement uses TRBV14 and TRBJ2-1; 7 bases align to TRBD2. CDR3 size: 14 residues. The germline gives CDR1 SGHDN, CDR2 FVKESK. V was pared by 7 bases and J by 0 bases, with 3 bases of the junction left unmatched. CDR3 amino acids: CASKGGSSYNEQFF. CDR3 DNA: TGTGCCAGCAAGGGCGGGAGCTCCTACAATGAGCAGTTCTTC.

This CDR3 reads CSAIQGSEQFF. The CDR3 coding sequence is TGCAGTGCTATACAGGGGAGTGAGCAGTTCTTC. This sequence joins TRBV20-1 and TRBJ2-1; 7 bases line up with TRBD1. CDR1 DFQATT and CDR2 SNEGSKA come from the germline V gene (reference sequence). With 4 bases clipped from V and 9 bases from J, the junction kept 3 bases outside the gene matches. The CDR3 sequence is 11 residues long.

The chain links TRBV4-2 to TRBJ2-1; 12 bases are a match to TRBD2. V lost 0 bases to trimming and J lost 8 bases; unmatched junction nucleotides: 5. The germline V gene encodes CDR1 LGHNA and CDR2 YNFKEQ. The CDR3 loop spans 16 amino acids. DNA for the CDR3: TGTGCCAGCAGCCAAGATTTTCTAGCGGGAGGGGATGAGCAGTTCTTC. Protein product: CASSQDFLAGGDEQFF.

The chain has TRBV27 and TRBJ2-7; D remains ambiguous. The CDR3 has 13 residues. Per germline, CDR1 MNHEY and CDR2 SMNVEV (reference sequence). The V end was cut by 5 bases, the J end by 6 bases, with 14 bases between. The CDR3 is CASSLTQVSEQYF. In DNA form, the CDR3 reads TGTGCCAGCAGTCTTACCCAGGTATCCGAGCAGTACTTC.

The rearrangement uses TRBV6-1 and TRBJ2-1, with D possibly being TRBD2 (6 bases). V dropped 2 bases and J dropped 4 bases, with 9 bases sitting between them. There are 14 residues in the CDR3. The germline V gene has CDR1 MNHNS and CDR2 SASEGT. The DNA of the CDR3 is TGTGCCAGCAGTGAACTAAGCGGGTACAATGAGCAGTTCTTC. Encoded protein: CASSELSGYNEQFF.

The chain couples TRBV7-3 to TRBJ2-2; D possibly uses TRBD1 or TRBD2 (5 bases each). CDR1 and CDR2 (germline): SGHTA, FQGTGA. This CDR3 spans 14 amino acids. V was pared by 2 bases and J by 7 bases, with 11 bases between. This chain's CDR3 is CASSLGGEVGELFF. The CDR3 nucleotides read TGTGCCAGCAGCTTAGGGGGAGAGGTCGGGGAGCTGTTTTTT.

CDR3: CASSFGQLEQYF. The CDR3 region has the DNA TGTGCCAGCAGTTTTGGACAGCTCGAGCAGTACTTC. The chain joins TRBV2 to TRBJ2-7; a weak D match, TRBD1 (6 bases). Germline V gene data show CDR1 as SNHLY and CDR2 as FYNNEI. The V and J ends lost 5 bases and 6 bases respectively, with 11 bases between them. This CDR3 is built from 12 residues.

V and J are TRBV5-4 and TRBJ2-2; TRBD1 agrees at 10 bases. V gave up 1 base and J gave up 7 bases; unmatched junction bases: 7. The CDR3 sequence is 16 residues long. Germline-derived CDR1 and CDR2 are SGHNT and YYREEE (reference sequence). This chain's CDR3 is CASSLRQGAGIGELFF. CDR3 sequence (DNA): TGTGCCAGCAGCTTGAGACAGGGGGCGGGGATCGGGGAGCTGTTTTTT.

The chain has TRBV30 and TRBJ2-3, with no clear D. Germline assignment: CDR1 GTSNPN and CDR2 SVGIG (reference sequence). With 3 bases removed from V and 6 bases from J, the gap between germline ends came to 10 bases. CDR3 size: 12 residues. In DNA form, the CDR3 reads TGTGCCTGGAGCCGGACGGTGGATACGCAGTATTTT. Translated: CAWSRTVDTQYF.

This chain links TRBV4-2 with TRBJ1-2; D may be TRBD1 (6 bases). The germline gives CDR1 LGHNA, CDR2 YNFKEQ. The ends were cut back, 4 bases at V and 1 base at J, with 13 bases in the middle. The CDR3 consists of 15 residues. In DNA form, the CDR3 reads TGTGCCAGCAGCCCGTCGGGGGCCGATAACTATGGCTACACCTTC. It translates to CASSPSGADNYGYTF.

In this sample, this clone turned up once. The chain employs TRBV19 and TRBJ2-7, with D perhaps given as TRBD1 or TRBD2 (5 bases each). Germline V gives CDR1 LNHDA, CDR2 SQIVND (reference sequence). The CDR3 runs 15 residues. Trimming cost V 5 bases and J 0 bases, with 14 bases left between them. CDR3 DNA sequence: TGTGCCAGTAGTTCGCCGGGACGGAGCTCCTACGAGCAGTACTTC. Protein: CASSSPGRSSYEQYF.

The chain has TRBV7-9 and TRBJ2-6; D not certain. The CDR3 runs to 13 residues. Germline V gene lookup returns CDR1 SEHNR and CDR2 FQNEAQ (reference sequence). Trimming took off 1 base at V and 3 bases at J, with 1 base between the two ends. For the CDR3, the DNA is TGTGCCAGCAGCTTAGATGGGGCCAACGTCCTGACTTTC. Translating it yields CASSLDGANVLTF.

This chain connects TRBV28 to TRBJ2-7; D gene uncertain. CDR1 is MDHEN, CDR2 SYDVKM, per germline. The V end lost 5 bases, the J end lost 3 bases, and 8 bases lay between the germline ends. CDR3 length: 12 residues. CDR3: CASSQDGYEQYF. The CDR3, as DNA: TGTGCCAGCAGTCAGGACGGCTACGAGCAGTACTTC.

The genes are TRBV10-1 and TRBJ2-7; D might be TRBD2 (6 bases). V dropped 0 bases and J dropped 6 bases, with 15 bases sitting between them. The germline CDR1 and CDR2 sequences are WNHNN and SYGVQD (reference sequence). The CDR3 spans 15 residues. This chain's CDR3 is CASSESYGGLGEQYF. CDR3 DNA: TGCGCCAGCAGTGAGTCTTACGGGGGTTTGGGCGAGCAGTACTTC.

This sequence joins TRBV19 and TRBJ2-2; 9 bases are a match to TRBD2. Germline CDR1 reads LNHDA; CDR2 reads SQIVND (reference sequence). This CDR3 region has 16 residues. Trimming took 3 bases from V and 2 from J; bases not matched to a gene: 4. This CDR3 reads CASSILAGINTGELFF. The CDR3 region has the DNA TGTGCCAGTAGTATCCTAGCGGGAATTAACACCGGGGAGCTGTTTTTT. The variable domain in full, with the rest retrieved from reference TRBV19 and TRBJ2-2, is DGGITQSPKYLFRKEGQNVTLSCEQNLNHDAMYWYRQDPGQGLRLIYYSQIVNDFQKGDIAEGYSVSREKKESFPLTVTSAQKNPTAFYLCASSILAGINTGELFFGEGSRLTVL.

This chain connects TRBV28 to TRBJ2-7; 7 positions match TRBD2. From germline, CDR1 is MDHEN and CDR2 SYDVKM. This CDR3 contains 13 residues. The trim removed 10 bases at V and 0 bases at J, leaving 6 bases unmatched. The CDR3 DNA follows: TGTGCCAAGATGACTAGCTTCTCCTACGAGCAGTACTTC. Residues: CAKMTSFSYEQYF.